This TCR beta chain was sequenced in a study of blood T cell repertoires in COVID-19. Study overall: Donors in the United States, Italy and Spain gave samples during acute or convalescent COVID-19. T cells, B-cell-depleted T cells, or PBMCs supplied cDNA or gDNA.

The assay was immunoSEQ multiplex PCR, and TCRdb's table has in-frame clones only and misses some. The sample lists 75,000 to 85,000 clones, 80% to 90% occurring once. CDR3 length: 14 amino acids. J gave up 5 bases and V 1 base, and 1 base lay outside the gene matches. Germline-derived CDR1 and CDR2 are SNHLY and FYNNEI. The origin of this receptor is a human donor in a cohort sampled during active COVID-19. The rearrangement links TRBV2 to TRBJ2-5; 10 bases fit TRBD2. The sample consisted of peripheral blood. The DNA of the CDR3 is TGTGCCAGCAGTGAAGGAGCGGGAGGGGAGACCCAGTACTTC. The encoded protein is CASSEGAGGETQYF.